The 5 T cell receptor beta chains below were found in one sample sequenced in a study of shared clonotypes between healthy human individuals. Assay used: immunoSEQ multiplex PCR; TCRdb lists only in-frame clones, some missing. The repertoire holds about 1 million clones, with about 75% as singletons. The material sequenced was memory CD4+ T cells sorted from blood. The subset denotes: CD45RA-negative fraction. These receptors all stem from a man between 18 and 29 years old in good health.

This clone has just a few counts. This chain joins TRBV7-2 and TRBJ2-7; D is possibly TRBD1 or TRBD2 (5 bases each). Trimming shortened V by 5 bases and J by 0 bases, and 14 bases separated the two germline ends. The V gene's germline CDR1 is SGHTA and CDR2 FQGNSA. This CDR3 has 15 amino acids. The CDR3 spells CASSPRDGVSYEQYF. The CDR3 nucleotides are TGTGCCAGCAGCCCCCGGGACGGGGTCTCCTACGAGCAGTACTTC.

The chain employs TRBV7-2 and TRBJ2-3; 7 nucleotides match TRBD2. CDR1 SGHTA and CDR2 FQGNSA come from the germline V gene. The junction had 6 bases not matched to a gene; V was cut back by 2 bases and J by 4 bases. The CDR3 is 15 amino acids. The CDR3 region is CASSLKAGESDTQYF. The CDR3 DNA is TGTGCCAGCAGCTTAAAGGCGGGAGAGTCAGATACGCAGTATTTT. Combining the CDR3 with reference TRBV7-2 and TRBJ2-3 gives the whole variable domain GAGVSQSPSNKVTEKGKDVELRCDPISGHTALYWYRQSLGQGLEFLIYFQGNSAPDKSGLPSDRFSAERTGGSVSTLTIQRTQQEDSAVYLCASSLKAGESDTQYFGPGTRLTVL.

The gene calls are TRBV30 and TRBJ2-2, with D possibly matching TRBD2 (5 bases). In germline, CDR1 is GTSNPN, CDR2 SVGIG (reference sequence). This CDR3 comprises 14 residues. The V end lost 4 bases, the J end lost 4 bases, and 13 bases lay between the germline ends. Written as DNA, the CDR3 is TGTGCCTGGACAGCCTTGGGGAGCACCGGGGAGCTGTTTTTT. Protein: CAWTALGSTGELFF. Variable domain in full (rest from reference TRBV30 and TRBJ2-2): SQTIHQWPATLVQPVGSPLSLECTVEGTSNPNLYWYRQAAGRGLQLLFYSVGIGQISSEVPQNLSASRPQDRQFILSSKKLLLSDSGFYLCAWTALGSTGELFFGEGSRLTVL.

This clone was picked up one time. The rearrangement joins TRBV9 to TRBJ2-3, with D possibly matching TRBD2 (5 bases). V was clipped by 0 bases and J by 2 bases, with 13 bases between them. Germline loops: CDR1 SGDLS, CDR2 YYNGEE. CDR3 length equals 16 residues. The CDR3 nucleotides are TGTGCCAGCAGCGTAGCCAATAGCGTAGTCACAGATACGCAGTATTTT. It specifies CASSVANSVVTDTQYF.

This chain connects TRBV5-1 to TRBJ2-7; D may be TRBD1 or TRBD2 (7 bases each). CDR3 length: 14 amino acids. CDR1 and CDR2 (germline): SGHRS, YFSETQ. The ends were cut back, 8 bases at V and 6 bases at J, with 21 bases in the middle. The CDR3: CASFSNPGGGEQYF. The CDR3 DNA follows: TGCGCCAGTTTTTCGAACCCAGGGGGGGGCGAGCAGTACTTC.